This is a list of T cell receptor beta chains from one sample in a study of blood T cell repertoires in COVID-19. The method was immunoSEQ multiplex PCR; TCRdb's version includes in-frame clones alone and lacks a portion of them. The repertoire holds approximately 50,000 clones, roughly nine tenths seen once, with approximately 4% in the top ten. The sample consisted of peripheral blood. These receptors originate from a human donor in a cohort sampled during active COVID-19. CDR3s include the opening cysteine and the closing phenylalanine or tryptophan. Fields, in order: clone size, V gene, D gene, J gene, CDR3 protein, CDR3 DNA. A D gene is named only where the DNA matches it firmly. Clone sizes are given selectively: once, few, many, or a class where the clone is expanded.

clone size: -; V gene: TRBV5-6; D gene: -; J gene: TRBJ2-1; CDR3 protein: CASSLVFSSGLGNEQFF; CDR3 DNA: TGTGCCAGCAGCTTGGTATTTTCGAGCGGTTTAGGGAATGAGCAGTTCTTC
clone size: once; V gene: TRBV3-1/TRBV3-2; D gene: -; J gene: TRBJ2-7; CDR3 protein: CASSSRQNSYEQYF; CDR3 DNA: TGTGCCAGCAGCTCCCGACAGAACTCCTACGAGCAGTACTTC
clone size: once; V gene: TRBV5-4; D gene: TRBD1; J gene: TRBJ1-2; CDR3 protein: CASSLQGFNYGYTF; CDR3 DNA: TGTGCCAGCAGCCTACAGGGGTTTAACTATGGCTACACCTTC
clone size: once; V gene: TRBV9; D gene: -; J gene: TRBJ2-1; CDR3 protein: CASSVSLASNNEQFF; CDR3 DNA: TGTGCCAGCAGCGTTTCCCTAGCGTCGAACAATGAGCAGTTCTTC
clone size: -; V gene: TRBV7-8; D gene: -; J gene: TRBJ1-4; CDR3 protein: CASSLARAMQEKLFF; CDR3 DNA: TGTGCCAGCAGCTTAGCGCGGGCCATGCAAGAAAAACTGTTTTTT
clone size: -; V gene: TRBV24-1; D gene: TRBD2; J gene: TRBJ2-3; CDR3 protein: CATSDWTSGRARDTQYF; CDR3 DNA: TGTGCCACCAGTGATTGGACTAGCGGGAGGGCACGAGATACGCAGTATTTT
clone size: -; V gene: TRBV9; D gene: TRBD1; J gene: TRBJ1-3; CDR3 protein: CASSSQPGTGNTIYF; CDR3 DNA: TGTGCCAGCAGCTCCCAGCCCGGGACAGGGAACACCATATATTTT
clone size: -; V gene: TRBV3-1/TRBV3-2; D gene: -; J gene: TRBJ2-7; CDR3 protein: CASSQDPGRYEQYF; CDR3 DNA: TGTGCCAGCAGCCAAGACCCAGGGCGGTACGAGCAGTACTTC
clone size: -; V gene: TRBV12-5; D gene: -; J gene: TRBJ1-4; CDR3 protein: CASGLVLRAARGTNEKLFF; CDR3 DNA: TGTGCTAGTGGTTTGGTATTGAGGGCAGCGAGGGGGACTAATGAAAAACTGTTTTTT
clone size: -; V gene: TRBV5-1; D gene: -; J gene: TRBJ2-7; CDR3 protein: CASSLNSEEQYF; CDR3 DNA: TGCGCCAGCAGCTTGAATAGTGAGGAGCAGTACTTC
clone size: -; V gene: TRBV11-2; D gene: -; J gene: TRBJ1-3; CDR3 protein: CASTQSLGEGGNTIYF; CDR3 DNA: TGTGCCAGCACCCAATCCCTCGGGGAGGGTGGAAACACCATATATTTT
clone size: once; V gene: TRBV2; D gene: -; J gene: TRBJ1-2; CDR3 protein: CASSDGSGYTF; CDR3 DNA: TGTGCCAGCAGTGATGGTAGTGGCTACACCTTC
clone size: -; V gene: TRBV5-6; D gene: -; J gene: TRBJ1-1; CDR3 protein: CASSLSRTEAFF; CDR3 DNA: TGTGCCAGCAGCCTGTCGAGGACTGAAGCTTTCTTT
clone size: -; V gene: TRBV7-2; D gene: TRBD1; J gene: TRBJ2-3; CDR3 protein: CASSAHTGELDTQYF; CDR3 DNA: TGTGCCAGCAGCGCCCACACAGGGGAGTTGGATACGCAGTATTTT
clone size: -; V gene: TRBV4-2; D gene: TRBD2; J gene: TRBJ2-7; CDR3 protein: CASSQDRLAGGEQYF; CDR3 DNA: TGTGCCAGCAGCCAAGATCGACTAGCGGGAGGAGAGCAGTACTTC
clone size: -; V gene: TRBV11-3; D gene: TRBD1; J gene: TRBJ1-2; CDR3 protein: CASSLDTTGGHYGYTF; CDR3 DNA: TGTGCCAGCAGCTTAGATACCACAGGGGGCCACTATGGCTACACCTTC
clone size: -; V gene: TRBV3-1/TRBV3-2; D gene: -; J gene: TRBJ2-1; CDR3 protein: CASSQLRGSYNEQFF; CDR3 DNA: TGTGCCAGCAGCCAATTGCGGGGAAGCTACAATGAGCAGTTCTTC
clone size: once; V gene: TRBV29-1; D gene: -; J gene: TRBJ1-1; CDR3 protein: CSVSGQGNTEAFF; CDR3 DNA: TGCAGCGTCTCAGGGCAGGGGAACACTGAAGCTTTCTTT
clone size: -; V gene: TRBV7-3; D gene: TRBD1; J gene: TRBJ2-3; CDR3 protein: CASSQGFRGTMYF; CDR3 DNA: TGTGCCAGCAGCCAAGGCTTCAGGGGGACCATGTATTTT
clone size: -; V gene: TRBV5-4; D gene: TRBD1; J gene: TRBJ1-2; CDR3 protein: CASVPGQGGVDYGYTF; CDR3 DNA: TGTGCCAGCGTTCCGGGACAGGGCGGAGTTGACTATGGCTACACCTTC
clone size: once; V gene: TRBV4-1; D gene: -; J gene: TRBJ1-4; CDR3 protein: CASSQGLLATNEKLFF; CDR3 DNA: TGCGCCAGCAGCCAAGGCTTGCTAGCAACTAATGAAAAACTGTTTTTT
clone size: -; V gene: TRBV7-9; D gene: -; J gene: TRBJ2-5; CDR3 protein: CASQRGTERETQYF; CDR3 DNA: TGTGCCAGCCAACGGGGGACGGAGAGAGAGACCCAGTACTTC
clone size: -; V gene: TRBV5-1; D gene: -; J gene: TRBJ1-6; CDR3 protein: CASSLGGNNSPLHF; CDR3 DNA: TGCGCCAGCAGCTTGGGAGGGAACAATTCACCCCTCCACTTT
clone size: medium-sized; V gene: TRBV7-9; D gene: TRBD1; J gene: TRBJ1-1; CDR3 protein: CASRPGGNTEAFF; CDR3 DNA: TGTGCCAGCAGGCCAGGGGGCAACACTGAAGCTTTCTTT
clone size: -; V gene: TRBV9; D gene: -; J gene: TRBJ2-7; CDR3 protein: CASSVGPSKSYEQYF; CDR3 DNA: TGTGCCAGCAGCGTAGGACCTAGCAAGTCCTACGAGCAGTACTTC
clone size: -; V gene: TRBV2; D gene: -; J gene: TRBJ1-1; CDR3 protein: CASSFFMGGNTEAFF; CDR3 DNA: TGTGCCAGCAGTTTTTTTATGGGAGGAAACACTGAAGCTTTCTTT
clone size: -; V gene: TRBV6-5; D gene: -; J gene: TRBJ1-1; CDR3 protein: CASREVLNTEAFF; CDR3 DNA: TGTGCCAGCAGGGAGGTCCTTAACACTGAAGCTTTCTTT